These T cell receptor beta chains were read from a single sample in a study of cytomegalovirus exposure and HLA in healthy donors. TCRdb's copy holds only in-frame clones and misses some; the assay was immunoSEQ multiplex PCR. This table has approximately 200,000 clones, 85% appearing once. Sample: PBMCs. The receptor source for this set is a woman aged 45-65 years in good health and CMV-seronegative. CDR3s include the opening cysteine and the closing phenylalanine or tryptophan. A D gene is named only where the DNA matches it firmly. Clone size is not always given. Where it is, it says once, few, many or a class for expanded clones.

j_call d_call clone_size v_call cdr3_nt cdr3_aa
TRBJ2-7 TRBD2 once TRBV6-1 TGTGCCAGCAGTGAAGAGGCCGGGACTAGCTCTTACGAGCAGTACTTC CASSEEAGTSSYEQYF
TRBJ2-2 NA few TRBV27 TGTGCCAGCGGTCCCCTAGGCACCGGGGAGCTGTTTTTT CASGPLGTGELFF
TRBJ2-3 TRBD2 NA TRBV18 TGTGCCAGCTCACCAAGGGAGGGAGGCACAGATACGCAGTATTTT CASSPREGGTDTQYF
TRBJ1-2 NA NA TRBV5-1 TGCGCCAGCAGCTTGTCGGACTTGAGGTATGGCTACACCTTC CASSLSDLRYGYTF
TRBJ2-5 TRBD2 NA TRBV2 TGTGCCAGCCTACTAGCGGGAGTAGCCCAAGAGACCCAGTACTTC CASLLAGVAQETQYF
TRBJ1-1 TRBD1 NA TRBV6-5 TGTGCCAGCAGTTCCGGGACAGGGGGCGGCAGCACTGAAGCTTTCTTT CASSSGTGGGSTEAFF
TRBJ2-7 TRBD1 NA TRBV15 TGTGCCACCAGCAGAGACCGGGACAGGGGCTCCTACGAGCAGTACTTC CATSRDRDRGSYEQYF
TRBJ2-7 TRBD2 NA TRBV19 TGTGCCAGTAGTATGTCTGCGGGAGCAACCTACGAGCAGTACTTC CASSMSAGATYEQYF
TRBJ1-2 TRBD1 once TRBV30 TGTGCCTGGAGTGTAATGGATATCTCCTTGACAGGGACCTACACCTTC CAWSVMDISLTGTYTF
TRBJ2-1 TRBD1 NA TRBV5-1 TGCGCCAGCACCAGACAGGGCAATAATGAGCAGTTCTTC CASTRQGNNEQFF
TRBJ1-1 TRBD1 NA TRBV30 TGTGCCTGGAGTGTTGTCAGGGGGCAGACTGAAGCTTTCTTT CAWSVVRGQTEAFF
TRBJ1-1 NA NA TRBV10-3 TGTGCCATCAGTGATTCGGCCAGGGTGAAAAATGAAGCTTTCTTT CAISDSARVKNEAFF